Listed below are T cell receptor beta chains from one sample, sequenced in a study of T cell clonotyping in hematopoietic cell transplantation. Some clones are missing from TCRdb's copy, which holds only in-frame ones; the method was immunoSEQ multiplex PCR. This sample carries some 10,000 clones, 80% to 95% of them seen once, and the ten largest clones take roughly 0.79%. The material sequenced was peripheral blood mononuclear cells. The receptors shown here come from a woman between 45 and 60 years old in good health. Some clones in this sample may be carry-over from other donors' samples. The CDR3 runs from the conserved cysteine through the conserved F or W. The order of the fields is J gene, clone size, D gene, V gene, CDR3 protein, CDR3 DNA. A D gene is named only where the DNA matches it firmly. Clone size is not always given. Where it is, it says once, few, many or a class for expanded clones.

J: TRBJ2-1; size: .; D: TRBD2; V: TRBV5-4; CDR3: CASSLDGGGSYNEQFF; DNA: TGTGCCAGCAGCTTGGATGGGGGGGGCTCCTACAATGAGCAGTTCTTC
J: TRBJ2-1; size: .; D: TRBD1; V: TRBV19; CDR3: CASRYRDRAYNEQFF; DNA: TGTGCCAGTAGATACCGGGACAGGGCCTACAATGAGCAGTTCTTC
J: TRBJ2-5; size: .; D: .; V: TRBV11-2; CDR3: CASSLVLWETQYF; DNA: TGTGCCAGCAGCTTGGTCCTATGGGAGACCCAGTACTTC
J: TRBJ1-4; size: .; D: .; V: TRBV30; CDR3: CACTDRGRVNEKLFF; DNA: TGTGCCTGTACCGACCGCGGGAGAGTTAATGAAAAACTGTTTTTT
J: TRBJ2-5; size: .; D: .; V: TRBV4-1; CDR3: CASSQEIGSNQETQYF; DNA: TGCGCCAGCAGCCAAGAAATAGGCTCTAATCAAGAGACCCAGTACTTC
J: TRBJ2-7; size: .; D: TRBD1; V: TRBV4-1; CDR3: CASSQVTGVVYEQYF; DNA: TGCGCCAGCAGCCAAGTTACAGGGGTGGTCTACGAGCAGTACTTC
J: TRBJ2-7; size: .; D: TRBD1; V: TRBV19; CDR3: CASSPGTGESSYEQYF; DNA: TGTGCCAGTAGCCCCGGGACAGGGGAAAGCTCCTACGAGCAGTACTTC
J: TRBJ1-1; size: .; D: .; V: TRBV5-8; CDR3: CASSWDKRAFF; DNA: TGTGCCAGCAGTTGGGACAAGAGAGCTTTCTTT
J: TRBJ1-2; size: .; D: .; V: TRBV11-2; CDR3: CASSLVVGRGYGYTF; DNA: TGTGCCAGCAGCTTAGTGGTCGGCCGGGGGTATGGCTACACCTTC
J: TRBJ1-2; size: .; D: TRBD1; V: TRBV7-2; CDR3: CASGTGPSGYGYTF; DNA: TGTGCCAGCGGGACAGGGCCTTCTGGCTATGGCTACACCTTC
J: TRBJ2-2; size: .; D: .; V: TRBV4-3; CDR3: CASSQGPNTGELFF; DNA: TGCGCCAGCAGCCAAGGCCCTAACACCGGGGAGCTGTTTTTT
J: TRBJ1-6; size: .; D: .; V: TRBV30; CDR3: CAWSSGLNSPLHF; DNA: TGTGCCTGGAGTTCGGGGCTAAATTCACCCCTCCACTTT
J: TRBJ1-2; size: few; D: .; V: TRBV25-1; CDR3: CASSEGSYGYTF; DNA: TGTGCCAGCAGTGAGGGGAGCTATGGCTACACCTTC
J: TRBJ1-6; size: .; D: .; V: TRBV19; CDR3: CASSSPSYNSPLHF; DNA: TGTGCCAGTAGTAGCCCCAGCTATAATTCACCCCTCCACTTT
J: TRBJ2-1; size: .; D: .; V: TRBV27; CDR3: CASSPLGPNEQFF; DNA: TGTGCCAGCAGCCCCCTGGGGCCAAATGAGCAGTTCTTC
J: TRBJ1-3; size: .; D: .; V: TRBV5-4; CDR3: CASSSGDSGNTIYF; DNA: TGTGCCAGCAGCTCGGGGGACTCTGGAAACACCATATATTTT
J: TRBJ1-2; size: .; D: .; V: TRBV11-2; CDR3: CASSLEPGVNYGYTF; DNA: TGTGCCAGCAGCTTAGAACCCGGAGTCAACTATGGCTACACCTTC
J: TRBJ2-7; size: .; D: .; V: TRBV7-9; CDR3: CASSARMRTELSWEQYF; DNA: TGTGCCAGCAGCGCCCGAATGAGGACAGAACTCTCCTGGGAGCAGTACTTC
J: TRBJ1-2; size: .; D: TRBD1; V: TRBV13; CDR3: CASSPGQGRVYGYTF; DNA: TGTGCCAGCAGCCCTGGACAGGGGAGGGTCTATGGCTACACCTTC
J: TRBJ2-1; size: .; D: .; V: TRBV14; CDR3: CASSQRRNQGSEQFF; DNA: TGTGCCAGCAGCCAGAGACGCAATCAGGGTAGTGAGCAGTTCTTC
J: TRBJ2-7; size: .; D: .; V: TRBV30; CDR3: CAWSVLGRLRSAREQYF; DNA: TGTGCCTGGAGTGTACTCGGAAGACTCAGATCGGCTAGGGAGCAGTACTTC
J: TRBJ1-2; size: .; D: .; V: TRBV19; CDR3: CASSTKASDYGYTF; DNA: TGTGCCAGTAGTACCAAAGCTTCAGACTATGGCTACACCTTC
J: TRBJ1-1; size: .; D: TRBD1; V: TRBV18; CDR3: CASSMDRATEAFF; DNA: TGTGCCAGCTCTATGGACAGGGCCACTGAAGCTTTCTTT
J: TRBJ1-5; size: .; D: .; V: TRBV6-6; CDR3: CASSYRVVGNQPQHF; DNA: TGTGCCAGCAGTTACAGGGTTGTTGGCAATCAGCCCCAGCATTTT
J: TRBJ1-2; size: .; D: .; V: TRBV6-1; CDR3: CASSDTAGTF; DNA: TGTGCCAGCAGTGACACCGCCGGCACCTTC
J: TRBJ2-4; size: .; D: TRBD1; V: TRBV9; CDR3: CASSVAGGENIQYF; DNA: TGTGCCAGCAGCGTAGCAGGGGGTGAAAACATTCAGTACTTC
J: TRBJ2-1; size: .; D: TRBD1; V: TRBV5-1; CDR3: CASSPLLGTGGNEQFF; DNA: TGCGCCAGCAGCCCACTTCTCGGGACAGGGGGTAATGAGCAGTTCTTC
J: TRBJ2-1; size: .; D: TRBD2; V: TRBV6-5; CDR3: CASSWGLASGNEQFF; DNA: TGTGCCAGCAGTTGGGGACTAGCATCGGGCAATGAGCAGTTCTTC
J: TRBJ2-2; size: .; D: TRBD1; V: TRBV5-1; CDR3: CASSSTLRTGLNTGELFF; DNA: TGCGCCAGCAGCTCCACGTTACGGACAGGGTTGAACACCGGGGAGCTGTTTTTT
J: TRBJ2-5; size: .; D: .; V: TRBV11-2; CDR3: CASSLVPDVETQYF; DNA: TGTGCCAGCAGCTTAGTCCCGGACGTCGAGACCCAGTACTTC
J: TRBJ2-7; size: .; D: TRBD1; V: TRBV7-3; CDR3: CASSLTGTGVHEQYF; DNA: TGTGCCAGCAGCTTAACCGGGACAGGGGTTCACGAGCAGTACTTC
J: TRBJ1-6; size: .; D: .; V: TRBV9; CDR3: CASSKTATYNSPLHF; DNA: TGTGCCAGCAGCAAGACAGCCACCTATAATTCACCCCTCCACTTT
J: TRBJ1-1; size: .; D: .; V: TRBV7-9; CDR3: CASSSTVMNTEAFF; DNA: TGTGCCAGCAGCTCGACCGTAATGAACACTGAAGCTTTCTTT
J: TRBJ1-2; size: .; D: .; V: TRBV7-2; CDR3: CASSLGQGFYYGYTF; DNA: TGTGCCAGCAGCTTAGGGCAGGGATTCTACTATGGCTACACCTTC
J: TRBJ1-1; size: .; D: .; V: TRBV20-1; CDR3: CSAGIAEAFF; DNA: TGCAGTGCCGGAATAGCTGAAGCTTTCTTT
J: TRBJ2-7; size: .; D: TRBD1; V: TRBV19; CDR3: CASSIHGDSRAYEQYF; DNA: TGTGCCAGTAGTATTCACGGGGACAGCCGAGCCTACGAGCAGTACTTC
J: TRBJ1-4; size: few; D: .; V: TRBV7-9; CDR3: CASSYPGTARATGPEKLFF; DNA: TGTGCCAGCAGCTACCCCGGTACGGCGAGGGCAACGGGACCTGAAAAACTGTTTTTT
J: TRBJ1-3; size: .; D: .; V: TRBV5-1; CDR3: CASTPSGARGKNTIYF; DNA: TGCGCCAGCACCCCGTCGGGTGCCAGGGGAAAGAACACCATATATTTT
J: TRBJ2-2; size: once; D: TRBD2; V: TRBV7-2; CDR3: CASSLVSLAGGWPGELFF; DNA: TGTGCCAGCAGCTTAGTATCCCTAGCGGGGGGGTGGCCCGGGGAGCTGTTTTTT
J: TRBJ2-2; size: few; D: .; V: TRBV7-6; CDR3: CASSLGNWGELFF; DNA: TGTGCCAGCAGCTTAGGGAATTGGGGGGAGCTGTTTTTT
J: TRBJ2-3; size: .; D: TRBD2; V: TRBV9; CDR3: CASSWGLAVTDTQYF; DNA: TGTGCCAGCAGCTGGGGACTAGCGGTGACAGATACGCAGTATTTT
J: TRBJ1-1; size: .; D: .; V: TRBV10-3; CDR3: CATWATLDTEAFF; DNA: TGTGCCACCTGGGCGACCTTGGACACTGAAGCTTTCTTT
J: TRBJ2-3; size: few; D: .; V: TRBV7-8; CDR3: CASSPWLADTQYF; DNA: TGTGCCAGCAGCCCCTGGTTGGCGGACACGCAGTATTTT
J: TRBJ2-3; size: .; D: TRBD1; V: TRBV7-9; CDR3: CASNSWGQGATDTQYF; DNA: TGTGCCAGCAACTCCTGGGGACAGGGGGCCACAGATACGCAGTATTTT
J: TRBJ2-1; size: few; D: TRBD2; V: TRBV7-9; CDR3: CASSLWIGGKNNEQFF; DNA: TGTGCCAGCAGCTTGTGGATCGGGGGGAAAAACAATGAGCAGTTCTTC
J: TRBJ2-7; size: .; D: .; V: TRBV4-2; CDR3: CASSQDRAQPRNEQYF; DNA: TGTGCCAGCAGCCAAGATCGGGCCCAGCCTCGGAACGAGCAGTACTTC
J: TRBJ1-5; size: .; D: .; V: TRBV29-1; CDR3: CSVETNSNQPQHF; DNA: TGCAGCGTTGAAACGAATAGCAATCAGCCCCAGCATTTT
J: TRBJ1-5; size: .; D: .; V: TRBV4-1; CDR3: CASSQESPGLGQPQHF; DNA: TGCGCCAGCAGCCAAGAGTCCCCAGGGTTAGGACAGCCCCAGCATTTT
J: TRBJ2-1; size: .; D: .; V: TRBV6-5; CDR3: CASSYGSSLVVEQFF; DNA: TGTGCCAGCAGTTACGGTAGCAGTTTGGTGGTTGAGCAGTTCTTC
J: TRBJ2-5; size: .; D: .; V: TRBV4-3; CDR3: CASSQDLGQETQYF; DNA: TGCGCCAGCAGCCAAGATCTGGGCCAAGAGACCCAGTACTTC
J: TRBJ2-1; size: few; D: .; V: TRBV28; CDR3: CASSLPTLAVASNEQFF; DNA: TGTGCCAGCAGTTTACCTACCCTAGCTGTGGCATCTAATGAGCAGTTCTTC
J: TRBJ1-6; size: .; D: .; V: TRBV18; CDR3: CASSPPESWNSPLHF; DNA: TGTGCCAGCTCACCACCGGAAAGTTGGAATTCACCCCTCCACTTT
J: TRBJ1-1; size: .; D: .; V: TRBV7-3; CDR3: CASSLEGVNTEAFF; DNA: TGTGCCAGCAGCTTAGAGGGGGTGAACACTGAAGCTTTCTTT
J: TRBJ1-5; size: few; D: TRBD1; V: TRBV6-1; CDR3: CASRGTGRGNQPQHF; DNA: TGTGCCAGCAGGGGGACAGGGAGGGGCAATCAGCCCCAGCATTTT
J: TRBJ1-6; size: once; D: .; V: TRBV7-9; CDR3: CASSLDFPLHF; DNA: TGTGCCAGCAGCTTGGATTTCCCCCTCCACTTT
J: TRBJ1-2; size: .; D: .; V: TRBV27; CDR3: CASRQGDYGYTF; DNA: TGTGCCAGCCGGCAGGGAGATTATGGCTACACCTTC
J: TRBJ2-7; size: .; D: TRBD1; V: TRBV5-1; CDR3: CASSTGTAAYEQYF; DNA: TGCGCCAGCAGCACCGGGACAGCAGCCTACGAGCAGTACTTC
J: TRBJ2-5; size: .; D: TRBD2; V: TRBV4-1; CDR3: CASSQGLAQETQYF; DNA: TGCGCCAGCAGCCAAGGACTAGCGCAAGAGACCCAGTACTTC
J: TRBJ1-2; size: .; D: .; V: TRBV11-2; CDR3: CASSLEVTNYGYTF; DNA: TGTGCCAGCAGCTTAGAGGTGACCAACTATGGCTACACCTTC